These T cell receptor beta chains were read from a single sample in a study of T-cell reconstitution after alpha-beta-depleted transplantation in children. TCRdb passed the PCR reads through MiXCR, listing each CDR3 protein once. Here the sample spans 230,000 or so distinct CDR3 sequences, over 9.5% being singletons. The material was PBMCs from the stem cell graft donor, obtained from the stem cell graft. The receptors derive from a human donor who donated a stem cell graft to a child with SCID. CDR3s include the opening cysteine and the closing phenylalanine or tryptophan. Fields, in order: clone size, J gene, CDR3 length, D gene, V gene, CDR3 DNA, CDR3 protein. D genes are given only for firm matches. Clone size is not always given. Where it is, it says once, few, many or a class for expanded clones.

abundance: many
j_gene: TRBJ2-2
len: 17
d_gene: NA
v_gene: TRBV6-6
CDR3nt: TGTGCCAGCAGTTACGTCGGGACGGTCGCGAACACCGGGGAGCTGTTTTTT
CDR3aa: CASSYVGTVANTGELFF

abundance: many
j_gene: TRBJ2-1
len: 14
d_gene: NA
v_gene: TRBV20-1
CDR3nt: TGCAGTGCTAGAGAAGGCAGCCGGGGGAATGAGCAGTTCTTC
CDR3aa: CSAREGSRGNEQFF

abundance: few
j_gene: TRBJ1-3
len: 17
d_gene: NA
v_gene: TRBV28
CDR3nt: TGTGCCAGCAGCCATCTGCCGGGCCGAGGGGAGTGGAACACCATATATTTT
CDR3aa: CASSHLPGRGEWNTIYF

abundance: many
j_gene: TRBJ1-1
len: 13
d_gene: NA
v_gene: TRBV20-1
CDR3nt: TGCAGTGCTAGAGGCCCCGCGGCCGGTGAAGCTTTCTTT
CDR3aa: CSARGPAAGEAFF

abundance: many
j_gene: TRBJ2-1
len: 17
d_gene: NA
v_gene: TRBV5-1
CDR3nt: TGCGCCAGCAGCTTGTTTCAGGTGATCGGCTCCTACAATGAGCAGTTCTTC
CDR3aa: CASSLFQVIGSYNEQFF

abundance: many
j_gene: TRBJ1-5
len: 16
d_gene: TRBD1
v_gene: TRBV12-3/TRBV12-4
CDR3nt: TGTGCCAGCAGTCCGGAGTGGACAGGGGGGGATCAGCCCCAGCATTTT
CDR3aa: CASSPEWTGGDQPQHF

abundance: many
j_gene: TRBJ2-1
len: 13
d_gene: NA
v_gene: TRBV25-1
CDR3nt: TGTGCCAGACCCTCAGGTTTCTACAATGAGCAGTTCTTC
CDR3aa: CARPSGFYNEQFF

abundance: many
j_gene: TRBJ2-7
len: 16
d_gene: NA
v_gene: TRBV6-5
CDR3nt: TGTGCCAGCAGTTACACATCCCTGGGGTATCGGTACGAGCAGTACTTC
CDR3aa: CASSYTSLGYRYEQYF

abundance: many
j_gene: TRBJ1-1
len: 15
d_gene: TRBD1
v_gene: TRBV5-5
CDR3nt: TGTGCCAGCAGCCCAGGGACAGCCATGAACACTGAAGCTTTCTTT
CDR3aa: CASSPGTAMNTEAFF

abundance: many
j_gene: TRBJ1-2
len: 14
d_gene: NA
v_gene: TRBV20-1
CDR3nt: TGCAGTGCTACCCCTGAGGGGGGGCCCTATGGCTACACCTTC
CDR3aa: CSATPEGGPYGYTF

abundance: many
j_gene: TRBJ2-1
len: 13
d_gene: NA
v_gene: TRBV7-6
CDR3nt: TGTGCCAGCAGCTTAGAGTACTACAATGAGCAGTTCTTC
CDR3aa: CASSLEYYNEQFF

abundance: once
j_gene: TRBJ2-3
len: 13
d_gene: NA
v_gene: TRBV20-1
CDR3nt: TGCAGTGCTAGCGCTAGCGGCACAGATACGCAGTATTTT
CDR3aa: CSASASGTDTQYF

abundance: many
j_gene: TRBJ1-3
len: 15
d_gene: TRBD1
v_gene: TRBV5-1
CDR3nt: TGCGCCAGCAGCCCCCGGGACAGGCCAGGAAACACCATATATTTT
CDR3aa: CASSPRDRPGNTIYF

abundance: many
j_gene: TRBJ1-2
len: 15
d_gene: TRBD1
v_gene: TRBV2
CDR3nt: TGTGCCAGCAGTGATGCAGGGGGTACTGGCTATGGCTACACCTTC
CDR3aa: CASSDAGGTGYGYTF

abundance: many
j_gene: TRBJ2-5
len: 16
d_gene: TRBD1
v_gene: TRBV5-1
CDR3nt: TGCGCCAGCAGCATTGGGACAGGGAGTCTGCAAGAGACCCAGTACTTC
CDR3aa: CASSIGTGSLQETQYF

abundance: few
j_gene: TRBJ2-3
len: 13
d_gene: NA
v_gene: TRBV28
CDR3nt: TGTGCCAGCGGTGGACTTCTCACAGATACGCAGTATTTT
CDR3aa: CASGGLLTDTQYF

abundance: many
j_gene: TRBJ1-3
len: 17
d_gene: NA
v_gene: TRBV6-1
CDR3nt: TGTGCCAGCTCGGGGGGAAAGGTTCTACAGACGGGAAACACCATATATTTT
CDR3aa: CASSGGKVLQTGNTIYF

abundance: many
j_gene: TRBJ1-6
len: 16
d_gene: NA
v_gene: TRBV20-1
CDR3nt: TGCAGTGCTAGAGCACGGCAGCTCTCGACCTATTCACCCCTCCACTTT
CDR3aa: CSARARQLSTYSPLHF

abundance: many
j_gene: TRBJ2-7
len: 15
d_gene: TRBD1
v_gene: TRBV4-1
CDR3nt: TGCGCCAGCAGCCTCGGACAGGGTTTATCCTACGAGCAGTACTTC
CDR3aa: CASSLGQGLSYEQYF

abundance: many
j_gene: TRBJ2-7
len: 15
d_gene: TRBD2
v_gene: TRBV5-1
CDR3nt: TGCGCCAGCAGCCAATCTAGCGGCCCCTCCTACGAGCAGTACTTC
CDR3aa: CASSQSSGPSYEQYF

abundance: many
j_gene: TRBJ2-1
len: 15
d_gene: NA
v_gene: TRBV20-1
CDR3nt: TGCAGTGCTGCCCCGGGGGCACTACGGAACAATGAGCAGTTCTTC
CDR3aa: CSAAPGALRNNEQFF

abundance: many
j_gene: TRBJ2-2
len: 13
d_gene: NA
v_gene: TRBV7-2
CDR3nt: TGTGCCAGCAGCTTACCCGAGGCCGGGGAGCTGTTTTTT
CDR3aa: CASSLPEAGELFF

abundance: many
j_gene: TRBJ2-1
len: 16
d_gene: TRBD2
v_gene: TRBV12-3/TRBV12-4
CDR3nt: TGTGCCAGCAGTTCTGGGACTAGATTGGCGAACAATGAGCAGTTCTTC
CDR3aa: CASSSGTRLANNEQFF

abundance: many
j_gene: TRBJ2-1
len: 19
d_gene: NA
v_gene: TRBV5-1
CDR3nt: TGCGCCAGCAGCACGAGAAGAAAATCGGACAGTTCTTCCTACAATGAGCAGTTCTTC
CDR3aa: CASSTRRKSDSSSYNEQFF

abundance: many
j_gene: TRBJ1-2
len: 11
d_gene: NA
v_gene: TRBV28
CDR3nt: TGTGCCAGCAGTTTTCCTGATGGCTACACCTTC
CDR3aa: CASSFPDGYTF

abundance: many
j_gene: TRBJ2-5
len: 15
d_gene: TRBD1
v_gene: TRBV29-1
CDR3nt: TGCAGCGTTGTCAGGGACAGTCCGATTCAAGAGACCCAGTACTTC
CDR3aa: CSVVRDSPIQETQYF

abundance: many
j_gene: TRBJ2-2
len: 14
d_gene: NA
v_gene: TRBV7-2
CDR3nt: TGTGCCTCGTGCGGGTCGAGGGTAACCGGGGAGCTGTTTTTT
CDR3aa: CASCGSRVTGELFF

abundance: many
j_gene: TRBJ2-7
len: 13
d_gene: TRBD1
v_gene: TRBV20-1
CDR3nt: TGCAGTGCTAGTGGGACAGGGGTAAACGAGCAGTACTTC
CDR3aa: CSASGTGVNEQYF

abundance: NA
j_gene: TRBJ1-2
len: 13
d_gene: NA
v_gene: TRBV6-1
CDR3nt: TGTGCCAGCAGGCTGGGAGCTAACTATGGCTACACCTTC
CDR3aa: CASRLGANYGYTF

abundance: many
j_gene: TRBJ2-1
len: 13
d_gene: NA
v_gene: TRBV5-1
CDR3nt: TGCGCCAGCAGCTTGGTGGGACAAAATGAGCAGTTCTTC
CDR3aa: CASSLVGQNEQFF

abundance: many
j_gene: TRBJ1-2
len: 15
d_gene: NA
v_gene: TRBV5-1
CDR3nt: TGCGCCAGCAGCTTGGATGGCGCATTACTCGGGGGCTACACCTTC
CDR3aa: CASSLDGALLGGYTF

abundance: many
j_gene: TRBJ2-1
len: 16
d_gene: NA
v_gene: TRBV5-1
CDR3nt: TGCGCCAGCAGCTCCCCGGCAGGGATCTCCTACAATGAGCAGTTCTTC
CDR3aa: CASSSPAGISYNEQFF

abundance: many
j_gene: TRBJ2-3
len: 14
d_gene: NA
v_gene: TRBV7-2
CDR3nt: TGTGCCAGCAGCCTCTCCACTCGGGCAGATACGCAGTATTTT
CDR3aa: CASSLSTRADTQYF

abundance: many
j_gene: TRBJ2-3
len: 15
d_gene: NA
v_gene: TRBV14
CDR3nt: TGTGCCAGCAGCCAAGTAGGGGCATCCACAGATACGCAGTATTTT
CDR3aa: CASSQVGASTDTQYF

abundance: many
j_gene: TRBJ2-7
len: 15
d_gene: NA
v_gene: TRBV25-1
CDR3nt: TGTGCCAGCAGTGAATCTCACCTGAGCTCCTACGAGCAGTACTTC
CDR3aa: CASSESHLSSYEQYF

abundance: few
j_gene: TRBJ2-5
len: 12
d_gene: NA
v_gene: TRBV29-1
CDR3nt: TGCAGTGACCTTGAGTACCAAGAGACCCAGTACTTC
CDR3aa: CSDLEYQETQYF

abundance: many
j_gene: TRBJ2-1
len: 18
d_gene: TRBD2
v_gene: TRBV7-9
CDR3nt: TGTGCCAGCAGCTTAGACCCTACCCTAGCGGGGAGGCCCAATGAGCAGTTCTTC
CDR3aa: CASSLDPTLAGRPNEQFF

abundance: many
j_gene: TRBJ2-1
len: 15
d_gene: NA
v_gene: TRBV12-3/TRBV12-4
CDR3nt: TGTGCCAGCAGTCCCCCGGGGAGCTCCTACAATGAGCAGTTCTTC
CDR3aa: CASSPPGSSYNEQFF

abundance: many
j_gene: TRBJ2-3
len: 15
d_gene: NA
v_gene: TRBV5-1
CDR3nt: TGCGCCAGCAGCATCCGGGGCGGTCAGGAGGATACGCAGTATTTT
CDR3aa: CASSIRGGQEDTQYF

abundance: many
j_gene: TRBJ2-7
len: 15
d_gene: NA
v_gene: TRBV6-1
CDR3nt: TGTGCCAGCAGTGAGGGTCCGATCCCGACCTACGAGCAGTACTTC
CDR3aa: CASSEGPIPTYEQYF

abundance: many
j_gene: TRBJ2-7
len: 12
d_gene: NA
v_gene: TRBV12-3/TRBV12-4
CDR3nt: TGTGCCAGCTCACCATCTACCTACGAGCAGTACTTC
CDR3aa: CASSPSTYEQYF

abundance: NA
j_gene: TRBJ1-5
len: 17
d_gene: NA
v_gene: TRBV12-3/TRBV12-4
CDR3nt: TGTGCCAGCAGTTTAAGAGGAGGGGGAAGTCGCAATCAGCCCCAGCATTTT
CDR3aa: CASSLRGGGSRNQPQHF

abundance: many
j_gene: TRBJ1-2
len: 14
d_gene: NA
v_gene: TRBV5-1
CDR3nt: TGCGCCAGCAGCTTCTTACAGGGTAGTGATGGCTACACCTTC
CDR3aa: CASSFLQGSDGYTF

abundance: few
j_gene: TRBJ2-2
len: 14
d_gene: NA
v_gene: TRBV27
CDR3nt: TGTGCCAGCAATGACTGGGGGAGCACCGGGGAGCTGTTTTTT
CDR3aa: CASNDWGSTGELFF